What follows are 2 T cell receptor beta chains derived from one specimen sequenced in a study of T cells in Graves' hyperthyroidism and ophthalmopathy. Using RNA transcripts as the source, TCR beta CDR3 regions were amplified. Primed by the HTBI set, a first-round RT-PCR was run on the TCR CDR3. TCRdb passed the multiplex PCR reads through MiXCR, listing each CDR3 protein once. The sample consists of roughly 630,000 distinct CDR3 sequences, around a sixth of them appearing once. The source material was blood. The receptors derive from a woman in her 30s with Graves' hyperthyroidism.

The chain employs TRBV19 and TRBJ2-3; either TRBD1 or TRBD2 may fit D (7 bases each). Germline lookup yields CDR1 LNHDA and CDR2 SQIVND (reference sequence). The CDR3 is made up of 14 amino acids. V lost 7 bases to trimming and J lost 2 bases, with 13 bases between them. The CDR3 region has the DNA TGTGCCAGTACCCAGGGGGGGCTCACAGATACGCAGTATTTT. Translating it yields CASTQGGLTDTQYF. Combining the CDR3 with reference TRBV19 and TRBJ2-3 gives the whole variable domain DGGITQSPKYLFRKEGQNVTLSCEQNLNHDAMYWYRQDPGQGLRLIYYSQIVNDFQKGDIAEGYSVSREKKESFPLTVTSAQKNPTAFYLCASTQGGLTDTQYFGPGTRLTVL.

The V gene is TRBV7-9, the J gene TRBJ2-1; TRBD1 matches at 7 bases. Germline-derived CDR1 and CDR2 are SEHNR and FQNEAQ (reference sequence). V trimming: 5 bases; J trimming: 7 bases; junction bases outside the gene matches: 8. This CDR3 spans 14 amino acids. The CDR3 is CASSGRGLDNEQFF. The CDR3 region has the DNA TGTGCCAGCAGCGGTAGGGGGCTGGATAATGAGCAGTTCTTC.